The 19 T cell receptor beta chains below come from one sample, sequenced in a study of blood T cell repertoires in COVID-19. Profiled with immunoSEQ multiplex PCR; TCRdb holds only in-frame clones, not every one. The table records 150,000 or so clones, about three quarters of them present only once. The sample consisted of peripheral blood. These receptors all stem from a woman between 50 and 59 years old with active or convalescent COVID-19.

CDR3 nucleotide sequence: TGTGCCAGCAGTCCGTGGACACCTTACGAGCAGTACTTC. Protein: CASSPWTPYEQYF. The V gene is TRBV9, the J gene TRBJ2-7, with D possibly being TRBD1 (5 bases). Germline-derived CDR1 and CDR2 are SGDLS and YYNGEE. The CDR3 has 13 amino acids. V was pared by 5 bases and J by 4 bases, with 13 bases between. The entire variable domain, with the rest obtained from reference TRBV9 and TRBJ2-7, is as follows: DSGVTQTPKHLITATGQRVTLRCSPRSGDLSVYWYQQSLDQGLQFLIQYYNGEERAKGNILERFSAQQFPDLHSELNLSSLELGDSALYFCASSPWTPYEQYFGPGTRLTVT.

This chain uses TRBV5-1 with TRBJ2-1, with 7 bases lining up with TRBD1. V lost 2 bases, J lost 6 bases, and 8 bases stayed unmatched. The CDR3 loop spans 15 amino acids. CDR1 and CDR2 from the germline V gene are SGHRS and YFSETQ. The CDR3 region has the DNA TGCGCCAGCAGCTTTGACAGGGTTGAGCGCAATGAGCAGTTCTTC. Translating it yields CASSFDRVERNEQFF.

The CDR3 region has the DNA TGTGCCAGCAGCTTATCGGGGGGGCCGGGGAATGAGCAGTTCTTC. It translates to CASSLSGGPGNEQFF. V gene TRBV7-6 combines with J gene TRBJ2-1; TRBD2 aligns across 8 bases. CDR3 size: 15 residues. Germline loops: CDR1 SGHVS, CDR2 FNYEAQ. V trimming: 2 bases; J trimming: 7 bases; junction bases outside the gene matches: 7.

The rearrangement joins TRBV18 to TRBJ2-7; D is perhaps TRBD2 (6 bases). Germline assignment: CDR1 KGHSH and CDR2 LQKENI. V dropped 5 bases and J dropped 0 bases, with 11 bases sitting between them. The CDR3 runs 14 residues. The CDR3 is CASSSRDSSYEQYF. DNA for the CDR3: TGTGCCAGCTCAAGCCGGGACTCCTCCTACGAGCAGTACTTC.

The sample holds one count of this clone. This chain links TRBV29-1 with TRBJ1-2, with 7 bases aligning to TRBD1. V gave up 6 bases and J gave up 4 bases; unmatched junction bases: 11. Germline assignment: CDR1 SQVTM and CDR2 ANQGSEA. The CDR3 has 14 amino acids. In DNA form, the CDR3 reads TGCAGCGTAAGACCCCAGGGGGAAGGCTATGGCTACACCTTC. This codes for CSVRPQGEGYGYTF.

The sample holds one count of this clone. This chain connects TRBV7-2 to TRBJ2-5; TRBD2 agrees at 8 bases. CDR3 length equals 14 residues. Germline CDR1 reads SGHTA; CDR2 reads FQGNSA. Unmatched junction bases numbered 8, after V lost 7 bases and J lost 4 bases. CDR3: CASTVRGGGETQYF. The CDR3 DNA follows: TGTGCCAGCACCGTTCGGGGGGGAGGAGAGACCCAGTACTTC.

The chain has TRBV7-2 and TRBJ2-1, with 9 bases lining up with TRBD2. The V gene end was trimmed by 7 bases and the J gene end by 5 bases; junction bases not matched to a gene: 9. The CDR3 runs to 15 residues. In germline, CDR1 is SGHTA, CDR2 FQGNSA. This CDR3 is CASTLSGGPHNEQFF. DNA for the CDR3: TGTGCCAGCACCCTTAGCGGGGGTCCTCACAATGAGCAGTTCTTC.

V gene TRBV5-4 combines with J gene TRBJ2-3; 13 nucleotides agree with TRBD2. Per germline, CDR1 SGHNT and CDR2 YYREEE (reference sequence). The CDR3 is 18 residues long. The V and J ends lost 5 bases and 0 bases, in that order; junction bases with no gene match: 9. CDR3 residues: CASRGPGLAGFSTDTQYF. In DNA form, the CDR3 reads TGTGCCAGCAGGGGGCCGGGACTAGCGGGATTTAGCACAGATACGCAGTATTTT.

This sequence joins TRBV28 and TRBJ1-2; perhaps TRBD1 as D (5 bases). The germline V gene has CDR1 MDHEN and CDR2 SYDVKM. The CDR3 runs to 13 residues. V was clipped by 5 bases and J by 2 bases, with 9 bases between them. The CDR3 sequence: CASSGRGNYGYTF. CDR3 coding DNA: TGTGCCAGCAGTGGGCGGGGGAACTATGGCTACACCTTC.

The gene calls are TRBV2 and TRBJ1-2; 7 bases align to TRBD1. Germline-derived CDR1 and CDR2 are SNHLY and FYNNEI. J lost 9 bases, V lost 3 bases, and 4 bases had no gene match. The CDR3 has 12 amino acids. The CDR3, as DNA: TGTGCCAGCAGTGAGACAGGGTTTAGCTACACCTTC. Protein sequence: CASSETGFSYTF.

The rearrangement joins TRBV25-1 to TRBJ2-1; weak D call: TRBD2 (5 bases). Germline CDR1 and CDR2: MGHDK and SYGVNS. The CDR3 extends over 15 amino acids. The V gene lost 2 bases and the J gene lost 4 bases, with 12 bases spanning the gap. The CDR3 nucleotides read TGTGCCAGCAGTGAAAGAGGGCTCCGTTACAATGAGCAGTTCTTC. The encoded protein is CASSERGLRYNEQFF.

This clone has ten or more counts. The chain employs TRBV5-4 and TRBJ2-5; TRBD2 matches at 8 bases. The germline CDR1 and CDR2 sequences are SGHNT and YYREEE (reference sequence). The CDR3 is made up of 13 amino acids. Trimming cost V 4 bases and J 5 bases; bases outside gene matches: 4. The CDR3 spells CASSDGGGETQYF. The CDR3 bases are TGTGCCAGCAGCGACGGGGGGGGCGAGACCCAGTACTTC.

V usage is TRBV7-2 and J usage is TRBJ2-5; D possibly corresponds to TRBD1 (6 bases). V was shortened by 5 bases and J by 4 bases, with 11 bases between the two germline ends. Germline CDR1 is SGHTA and CDR2 is FQGNSA. There are 13 residues in the CDR3. The CDR3 DNA follows: TGTGCCAGCAGCAAACAGGGATTAGAGACCCAGTACTTC. Protein product: CASSKQGLETQYF.

This clone was observed a handful of times. The rearrangement uses TRBV4-2 and TRBJ1-4; D ambiguous. The CDR3 runs 16 residues. V was shortened by 1 base and J by 6 bases, with 15 bases between the two germline ends. In germline, CDR1 is LGHNA, CDR2 YNFKEQ. The CDR3 loop is CASSQGGQTMDEKLFF. CDR3 nucleotides: TGTGCCAGCAGCCAAGGAGGGCAGACGATGGATGAAAAACTGTTTTTT.

The rearrangement uses TRBV9 and TRBJ1-3, with a possible D match to TRBD1 (5 bases). Trimming removed 4 bases from V and 5 bases from J, with 10 bases in between. The CDR3 is 13 residues long. Germline CDR1 and CDR2: SGDLS and YYNGEE. In DNA form, the CDR3 reads TGTGCCAGCAGCCCCCCAGGGAGAAACACCATATATTTT. Its protein is CASSPPGRNTIYF.

Written as DNA, the CDR3 is TGTGCCAGCAGCCCTCCCCAGGGGGGCTGGAATGAGCAGTTCTTC. Its translation is CASSPPQGGWNEQFF. The chain carries TRBV14 and TRBJ2-1; maybe TRBD1 (7 bases). V gave up 4 bases and J gave up 7 bases, with 17 bases separating them. This CDR3 spans 15 amino acids. Germline V gene sequence: CDR1 SGHDN, CDR2 FVKESK.

This chain uses TRBV7-3 with TRBJ1-5; D is unresolved. The CDR3 consists of 13 residues. The V and J ends lost 8 bases and 0 bases respectively, with 8 bases between them. Germline V lookup: CDR1 SGHTA, CDR2 FQGTGA. CDR3 nucleotides: TGTGCCAGCTCCGCGGATAGCAATCAGCCCCAGCATTTT. This encodes CASSADSNQPQHF.

The rearrangement joins TRBV5-1 to TRBJ1-3; 8 bases are shared with TRBD1. Germline lookup yields CDR1 SGHRS and CDR2 YFSETQ. J was trimmed by 3 bases and V by 4 bases; bases with no gene match: 15. This CDR3 is 18 amino acids long. In DNA, the CDR3 is TGCGCCAGCAGCCCCGGGACAGGCGTTAGTTCAGTTGGAAACACCATATATTTT. Amino acids: CASSPGTGVSSVGNTIYF.

This clone was observed a few times. A junction end diverges from the germline sequence, so it may reflect a read error. The gene calls are TRBV12-3 or TRBV12-4 and TRBJ1-1; 8 bases agree with TRBD1. This CDR3 region has 12 residues. DNA for the CDR3: TGTGCCAGCAGTTTAGCGCTGACAGGGGAGGAATTT. Amino acids: CASSLALTGEEF.